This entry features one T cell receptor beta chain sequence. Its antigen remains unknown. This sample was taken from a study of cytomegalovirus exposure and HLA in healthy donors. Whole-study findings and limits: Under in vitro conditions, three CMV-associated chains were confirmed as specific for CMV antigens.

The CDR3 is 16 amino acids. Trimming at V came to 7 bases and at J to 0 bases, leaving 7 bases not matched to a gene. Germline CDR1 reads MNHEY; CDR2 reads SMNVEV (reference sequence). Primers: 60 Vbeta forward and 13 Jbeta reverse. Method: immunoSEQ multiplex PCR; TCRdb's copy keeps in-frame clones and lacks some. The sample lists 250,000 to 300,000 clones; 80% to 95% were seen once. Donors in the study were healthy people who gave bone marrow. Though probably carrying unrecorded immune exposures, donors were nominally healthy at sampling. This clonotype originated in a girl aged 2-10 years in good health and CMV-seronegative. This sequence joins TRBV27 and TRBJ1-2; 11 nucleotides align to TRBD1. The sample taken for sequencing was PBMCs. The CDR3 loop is CASTGTGGAPNYGYTF. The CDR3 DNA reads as TGTGCCAGCACCGGGACAGGGGGTGCTCCTAACTATGGCTACACCTTC.